This T cell receptor beta chain was captured by sequencing in a study of PD-L1 blockade in urothelial cancer. Study as a whole: Bladder-origin urothelial cancer in males described most of the roughly 30 patients. Blood analysis occurred 3 weeks (second dose) and 6 weeks after treatment start. Among blood samples, the median T cell count was some 140,000.

Clones were sequenced by immunoSEQ multiplex PCR, and TCRdb holds only the in-frame ones, with some missing. The data contain about 25,000 clones, roughly 85% of them seen just once; the ten biggest clones take up about 1.5%. Germline CDR1 is MNHNY and CDR2 is SVGAGI (reference sequence). The CDR3 consists of 15 residues. V lost 5 bases to trimming and J lost 2 bases; unmatched junction nucleotides: 6. Time point in this sample: peripheral blood 6 weeks after treatment start. Pretreatment sampling and on-treatment sampling together yielded between 1 and 8 samples for each patient. This receptor was identified in a man aged 65 to 85 with urothelial cancer. The V and J genes are TRBV6-6 and TRBJ1-3, with TRBD1 identical over 7 bases. Here the sequenced sample was PBMCs, taken around atezolizumab (anti-PD-L1) treatment. Here the CDR3 reads CASSDRGGTGNTIYF. As DNA, the CDR3 is TGTGCCAGCAGTGATAGAGGGGGCACTGGAAACACCATATATTTT.